The clone carrying this T cell receptor beta chain was seen repeatedly, ten times or more. Its antigen remains unidentified. The time point: newly diagnosed GD, antithyroid drugs for less than 3 months. Extracted RNA from PBMCs served as the source of the TCR library. This record comes from a study of regulatory T cells in long-lasting Graves disease. General study findings and limits: Lower TCR diversity was seen in persistent Graves' patients than in newly diagnosed ones.

HTBI primers from iRepertoire and Arm-PCR of CDR3 regions yielded the TCR beta libraries. In the authors' workflow: Samples collectively showed around 56 TRBV and 14 TRBJ segments. TCRdb fed the multiplex PCR reads into MiXCR, producing one record per CDR3 protein. TCRdb's processing, not the authors' own work, is the source of the V and J calls. Among fewer than 550,000 distinct CDR3 sequences listed, roughly 15% were seen once. J was trimmed by 0 bases and V by 2 bases; bases with no gene match: 7. The CDR3 loop spans 17 amino acids. Germline V CDR1 and CDR2: MDHEN, SYDVKM. These data also featured in a second study, about T cells in Graves' hyperthyroidism and ophthalmopathy.

The input for sequencing was peripheral blood mononuclear cells (PBMCs), taken at new diagnosis, from a patient treated with antithyroid drugs. This rearrangement joins TRBV28 to TRBJ2-3; TRBD1 matches 8 bases. The origin of this receptor is a woman between 18 and 29 years old with Graves disease. CDR3: CASSLTRTGLSTDTQYF. The CDR3 region has the DNA TGTGCCAGCAGTTTAACAAGGACAGGGCTTAGCACAGATACGCAGTATTTT. The full variable domain, its missing parts supplied by reference TRBV28 and TRBJ2-3, is DVKVTQSSRYLVKRTGEKVFLECVQDMDHENMFWYRQDPGLGLRLIYFSYDVKMKEKGDIPEGYSVSREKKERFSLILESASTNQTSMYLCASSLTRTGLSTDTQYFGPGTRLTVL.